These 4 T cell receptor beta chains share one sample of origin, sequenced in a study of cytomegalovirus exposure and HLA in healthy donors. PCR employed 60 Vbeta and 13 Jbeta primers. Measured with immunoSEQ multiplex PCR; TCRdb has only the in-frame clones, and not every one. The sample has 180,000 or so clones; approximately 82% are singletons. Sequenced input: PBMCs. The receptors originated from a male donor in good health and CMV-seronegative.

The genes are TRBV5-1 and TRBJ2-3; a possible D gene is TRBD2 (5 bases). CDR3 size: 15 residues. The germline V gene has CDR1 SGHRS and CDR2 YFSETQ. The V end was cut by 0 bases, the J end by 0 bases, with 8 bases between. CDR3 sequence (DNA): TGCGCCAGCAGCTTGGGAGGGAAGAGCACAGATACGCAGTATTTT. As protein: CASSLGGKSTDTQYF.

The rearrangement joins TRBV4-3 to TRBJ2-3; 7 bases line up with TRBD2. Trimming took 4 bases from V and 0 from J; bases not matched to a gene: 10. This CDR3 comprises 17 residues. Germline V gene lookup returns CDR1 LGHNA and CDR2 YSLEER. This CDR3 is CASSPRAAGSSTDTQYF. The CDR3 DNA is TGCGCCAGCAGCCCCCGCGCAGCGGGGTCTAGCACAGATACGCAGTATTTT.

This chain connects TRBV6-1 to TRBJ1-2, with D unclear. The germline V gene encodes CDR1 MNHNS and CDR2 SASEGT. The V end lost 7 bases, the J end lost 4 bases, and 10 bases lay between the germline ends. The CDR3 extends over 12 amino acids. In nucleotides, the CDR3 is TGTGCCAGCACTCAGGCGACCTATGGCTACACCTTC. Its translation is CASTQATYGYTF.

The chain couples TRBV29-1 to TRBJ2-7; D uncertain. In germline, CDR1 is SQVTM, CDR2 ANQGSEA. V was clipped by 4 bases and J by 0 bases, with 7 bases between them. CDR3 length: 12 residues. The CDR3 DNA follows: TGCAGCGTTGGAATCAGCTCCTACGAGCAGTACTTC. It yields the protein CSVGISSYEQYF.